The 17 T cell receptor beta chains below were found in one sample sequenced in a study of cytomegalovirus exposure and HLA in healthy donors. The PCR contained 60 Vbeta and 13 Jbeta primers. Using immunoSEQ multiplex PCR, the repertoire was profiled, and TCRdb retains in-frame clones only, with some absent. The sample shows under 150,000 clones, 70% to 85% of them seen only once. The sequenced material came from PBMCs. These receptors came from a boy between 10 and 17 years old in good health and CMV-seronegative.

The rearrangement joins TRBV7-3 to TRBJ2-7; possibly TRBD1 for D (6 bases). Germline V gene data show CDR1 as SGHTA and CDR2 as FQGTGA. The CDR3 sequence is 14 residues long. V dropped 2 bases and J dropped 5 bases, with 13 bases sitting between them. The CDR3 is CASSLVGQGNEQYF. CDR3 coding DNA: TGTGCCAGCAGCTTAGTGGGGCAGGGGAACGAGCAGTACTTC.

Concerning this clone itself: The sample holds other DNA sequences that translate to the same CDR3. The chain combines TRBV7-2 with TRBJ1-1; D call uncertain. This CDR3 contains 13 residues. The germline V and J ends were trimmed by 1 base and 2 bases, with 5 bases remaining between them. The germline V gene encodes CDR1 SGHTA and CDR2 FQGNSA. CDR3 sequence reads: CASSLVRNTEAFF. For the CDR3, the DNA is TGTGCCAGCAGCTTAGTGAGAAACACTGAAGCTTTCTTT.

This sequence joins TRBV7-3 and TRBJ2-1; TRBD1 matches 7 bases. Trimming at V came to 4 bases and at J to 7 bases, leaving 10 bases not matched to a gene. The CDR3 is made up of 15 amino acids. CDR1 SGHTA and CDR2 FQGTGA come from the germline V gene. In nucleotides, the CDR3 is TGTGCCAGCAGCTCCGATGGAGCACAGGGGAATGAGCAGTTCTTC. This gives the protein CASSSDGAQGNEQFF.

The chain couples TRBV30 to TRBJ2-3; D is unresolved. Trimming took off 2 bases at V and 2 bases at J, with 5 bases between the two ends. The CDR3 loop spans 12 amino acids. The germline CDR1 and CDR2 sequences are GTSNPN and SVGIG (reference sequence). The CDR3 sequence is CAWSIDTDTQYF. Here the CDR3 DNA reads TGTGCCTGGAGTATAGACACAGATACGCAGTATTTT.

This clone turned up a few times. This chain connects TRBV30 to TRBJ2-5, with D possibly matching TRBD2 (5 bases). Germline V gene sequence: CDR1 GTSNPN, CDR2 SVGIG (reference sequence). The CDR3 sequence is 14 residues long. V was trimmed by 7 bases and J by 3 bases, leaving 18 bases between them. CDR3 loop: CASTTLGSEETQYF. The CDR3 nucleotides are TGTGCCTCAACCACCCTTGGGAGCGAAGAGACCCAGTACTTC.

This clone has a single count. One junction end does not reproduce the germline sequence, and a read error may be involved. Other DNA sequences in the sample encode the same CDR3. The chain recombines TRBV30 with TRBJ2-2, with 12 positions matching TRBD2. There are 18 residues in the CDR3. Germline assignment: CDR1 GTSNPN and CDR2 SVGIG (reference sequence). Here the CDR3 DNA reads TGTGCCTGGAGCGAGGGGACTAGCGGGCGGGGGGACACCGGGGAGCTGTTTTTC. It codes for CAWSEGTSGRGDTGELFF.

This rearrangement joins TRBV7-9 to TRBJ1-2, with 7 bases lining up with TRBD1. CDR1 and CDR2 from the germline V gene are SEHNR and FQNEAQ (reference sequence). This CDR3 is built from 14 residues. The V segment lost 0 bases and the J segment 2 bases; nucleotides outside the gene matches: 0. CDR3 DNA: TGTGCCAGCAGCTTAGCGGGACAGAACTATGGCTACACCTTC. It specifies CASSLAGQNYGYTF.

The V gene is TRBV4-1, the J gene TRBJ1-1; maybe TRBD1 (5 bases). V lost 0 bases and J 4 bases, leaving 15 bases between the germline ends. Germline V gene data show CDR1 as MGHRA and CDR2 as YSYEKL. The length of the CDR3 is 16 residues. The CDR3 DNA is TGCGCCAGCAGCCAAGATGAAGGGACTCCGAGCACTGAAGCTTTCTTT. This codes for CASSQDEGTPSTEAFF.

The chain employs TRBV2 and TRBJ2-7, with D unclear. This CDR3 is built from 11 residues. Germline-derived CDR1 and CDR2 are SNHLY and FYNNEI. Trimming removed 3 bases from V and 5 bases from J, with 5 bases in between. The CDR3 spells CASSDRDEQYF. CDR3 sequence (DNA): TGTGCCAGCAGTGACCGAGACGAGCAGTACTTC.

CDR3 protein: CASSLVLAGGFYEQYF. CDR3 DNA sequence: TGCGCCAGCAGCTTGGTTCTAGCGGGAGGATTCTACGAGCAGTACTTC. The gene calls are TRBV5-1 and TRBJ2-7; 11 bases agree with TRBD2. Per the germline V gene, CDR1 is SGHRS and CDR2 is YFSETQ. This CDR3 has 16 amino acids. The V gene end was trimmed by 0 bases and the J gene end by 3 bases; junction bases not matched to a gene: 5.

This clone was detected once. The chain uses TRBV9 and TRBJ2-3; a possible D gene is TRBD2 (6 bases). V lost 0 bases to trimming and J lost 6 bases, with 17 bases between them. The CDR3 runs 16 residues. Germline CDR1 SGDLS, CDR2 YYNGEE. CDR3 sequence reads: CASSVGSGSIMDTQYF. The CDR3 DNA is TGTGCCAGCAGCGTAGGGAGCGGGTCGATTATGGATACGCAGTATTTT.

The chain recombines TRBV19 with TRBJ1-4, with D uncertain. Trimming pared 5 bases from V and 8 bases from J, leaving 12 bases between. This CDR3 spans 13 amino acids. Germline CDR1 reads LNHDA; CDR2 reads SQIVND (reference sequence). The CDR3 sequence: CASSSSTGEKLFF. The CDR3 nucleotides are TGTGCCAGTAGTTCTTCGACCGGGGAAAAACTGTTTTTT. The entire variable domain, with the rest obtained from reference TRBV19 and TRBJ1-4, is as follows: DGGITQSPKYLFRKEGQNVTLSCEQNLNHDAMYWYRQDPGQGLRLIYYSQIVNDFQKGDIAEGYSVSREKKESFPLTVTSAQKNPTAFYLCASSSSTGEKLFFGSGTQLSVL.

The rearrangement links TRBV27 to TRBJ2-1; 10 bases match TRBD1. Germline loops: CDR1 MNHEY, CDR2 SMNVEV (reference sequence). Trimming at V came to 3 bases and at J to 6 bases, leaving 5 bases not matched to a gene. There are 15 residues in the CDR3. The CDR3 DNA is TGTGCCAGCAGTTTTGGGACAGGGGCTATCAATGAGCAGTTCTTC. Translated: CASSFGTGAINEQFF.

This chain links TRBV4-3 with TRBJ1-4, with 7 bases lining up with TRBD1. Germline CDR1 and CDR2: LGHNA and YSLEER. This CDR3 is built from 14 residues. The V segment lost 6 bases and the J segment 6 bases; nucleotides outside the gene matches: 7. CDR3 protein: CASSRWQGDEKLFF. The CDR3 coding sequence is TGCGCCAGCAGTCGTTGGCAGGGGGATGAAAAACTGTTTTTT.

This clone was recorded once. This rearrangement joins TRBV30 to TRBJ1-4, with 10 nucleotides matching TRBD1. The CDR3 covers 13 residues. Germline-derived CDR1 and CDR2 are GTSNPN and SVGIG (reference sequence). The V and J ends lost 3 bases and 8 bases, in that order; junction bases with no gene match: 3. DNA for the CDR3: TGTGCCTGGAGGGTGACAGGGGGCGAAAAACTGTTTTTT. Translated: CAWRVTGGEKLFF. Full variable domain (outside the CDR3, taken from reference TRBV30 and TRBJ1-4): SQTIHQWPATLVQPVGSPLSLECTVEGTSNPNLYWYRQAAGRGLQLLFYSVGIGQISSEVPQNLSASRPQDRQFILSSKKLLLSDSGFYLCAWRVTGGEKLFFGSGTQLSVL.

The chain employs TRBV13 and TRBJ2-5; the match to TRBD1 covers 8 bases. The CDR3 is 14 amino acids. The germline V gene encodes CDR1 PRHDT and CDR2 FYEKMQ (reference sequence). With 5 bases clipped from V and 4 bases from J, the junction kept 6 bases outside the gene matches. The CDR3 coding sequence is TGTGCCAGCAGCCACGGACAGGGAGGAGAGACCCAGTACTTC. Its protein is CASSHGQGGETQYF.

V is TRBV18 and J is TRBJ1-4; 9 nucleotides line up with TRBD1. Germline CDR1 is KGHSH and CDR2 is LQKENI. V was pared by 3 bases and J by 5 bases, with 1 base of the junction left unmatched. The CDR3 runs to 14 residues. CDR3 loop: CASSPGTGNEKLFF. Here the CDR3 DNA reads TGTGCCAGCTCACCCGGGACAGGGAATGAAAAACTGTTTTTT. Together with reference TRBV18 and TRBJ1-4, the CDR3 gives the full variable domain: NAGVMQNPRHLVRRRGQEARLRCSPMKGHSHVYWYRQLPEEGLKFMVYLQKENIIDESGMPKERFSAEFPKEGPSILRIQQVVRGDSAAYFCASSPGTGNEKLFFGSGTQLSVL.